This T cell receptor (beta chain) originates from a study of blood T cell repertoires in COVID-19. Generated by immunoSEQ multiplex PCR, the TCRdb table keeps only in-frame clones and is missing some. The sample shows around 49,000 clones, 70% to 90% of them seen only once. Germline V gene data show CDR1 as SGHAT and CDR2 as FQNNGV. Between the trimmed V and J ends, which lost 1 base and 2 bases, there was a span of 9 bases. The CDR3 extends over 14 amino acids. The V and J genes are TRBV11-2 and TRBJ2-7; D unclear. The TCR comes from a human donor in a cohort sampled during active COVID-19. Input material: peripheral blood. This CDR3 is CASSLVPGTYEQYF. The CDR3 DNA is TGTGCCAGCAGCTTAGTGCCAGGTACCTACGAGCAGTACTTC.